The 29 T cell receptor beta chains below all came from one sample that was sequenced in a study of OX40 agonist ivuxolimab in advanced cancers. Some clones are missing from TCRdb's copy, which holds only in-frame ones; the method was immunoSEQ multiplex PCR. The table lists 20,000 or so clones, around nine tenths of them singletons. Sample: CD4+ or CD8+ T cells sorted from blood, taken in a trial of the OX40 agonist ivuxolimab. The source is an adult with an advanced solid tumor such as melanoma, head and neck, liver or kidney cancer.

V usage is TRBV10-3 and J usage is TRBJ2-3; tentatively, D is TRBD1 or TRBD2 (7 bases each). V lost 10 bases to trimming and J lost 2 bases, with 13 bases between them. Looked up from germline, CDR1 is ENHRY and CDR2 is SYGVKD. This CDR3 comprises 13 residues. The DNA of the CDR3 is TGTGCCACCAGGGGGGGGGCCACAGATACGCAGTATTTT. Translated, it gives CATRGGATDTQYF.

The chain has TRBV18 and TRBJ2-5; D unresolved. CDR3 length: 15 residues. Trimming left V 2 bases short and J 2 bases short, with 12 bases between. Germline V gene data show CDR1 as KGHSH and CDR2 as LQKENI. CDR3 sequence reads: CASSPAVGKQETQYF. Written as DNA, the CDR3 is TGTGCCAGCTCACCAGCGGTAGGCAAGCAAGAGACCCAGTACTTC.

This clone occurred once. CDR3: CASSERGYTEAFF. The CDR3 DNA is TGTGCCAGCAGTGAAAGGGGGTACACTGAAGCTTTCTTT. The chain uses TRBV6-1 and TRBJ1-1, with TRBD1 as a possible D gene (6 bases). Trimming removed 2 bases from V and 3 bases from J, with 7 bases in between. The germline V gene has CDR1 MNHNS and CDR2 SASEGT. The CDR3 totals 13 residues.

The V and J genes are TRBV7-8 and TRBJ2-3; 11 positions match TRBD2. With V trimmed by 5 bases and J by 0 bases, 4 bases remained unmatched. The CDR3 runs 16 residues. CDR1 and CDR2 from the germline V gene are SGHVS and FQNEAQ. The chain's CDR3 is CASSPRLAGSTDTQYF. The CDR3 DNA follows: TGTGCCAGCAGCCCTAGACTAGCGGGGAGCACAGATACGCAGTATTTT.

This clone was picked up one time. The DNA for the CDR3 is TGCAGCGTTGAAGGTTTAGCAGGGGAACTCACAGATACGCAGTATTTT. Amino acids: CSVEGLAGELTDTQYF. The chain is built from TRBV29-1 and TRBJ2-3; tentative D call: TRBD1 (6 bases). Germline values: CDR1 SQVTM, CDR2 ANQGSEA. Trimming removed 1 base at V and 2 bases at J, with 16 bases between. The CDR3 totals 16 residues.

The genes are TRBV9 and TRBJ1-1, with a possible D match to TRBD1 (5 bases). The CDR3 runs 15 residues. Trimming took 3 bases from V and 6 from J, leaving 18 bases between them. Germline lookup yields CDR1 SGDLS and CDR2 YYNGEE. The CDR3 DNA follows: TGTGCCAGCAGCGCCCTGGGGGGGTGGCGCGCTGAAGCTTTCTTT. This gives the protein CASSALGGWRAEAFF.

V usage is TRBV6-4 and J usage is TRBJ2-1, with no clear D. Germline-derived CDR1 and CDR2 are MRHNA and SNTAGT. V shed 3 bases and J shed 10 bases, with 13 bases lying between them. This CDR3 has 13 residues. In DNA form, the CDR3 reads TGTGCCAGCAGTGATAGGGATCCACGAGAGCAGTTCTTC. This sequence encodes CASSDRDPREQFF.

The rearrangement uses TRBV7-9 and TRBJ2-5; 8 bases align to TRBD1. The CDR3 contains 13 residues. Trimming cost V 4 bases and J 5 bases; bases outside gene matches: 3. Germline V gives CDR1 SEHNR, CDR2 FQNEAQ (reference sequence). The CDR3 DNA reads TGTGCCAGCAGCTCCAGGGGGCAGGAGACCCAGTACTTC. As protein: CASSSRGQETQYF.

The CDR3 DNA follows: TGTGCCAGCAGCCCGCCAGGAGGGAGAGTCAATGAGCAGTTCTTC. Translated, it gives CASSPPGGRVNEQFF. This chain connects TRBV4-2 to TRBJ2-1; maybe TRBD2 (6 bases). The CDR3 spans 15 residues. CDR1 and CDR2 from the germline V gene are LGHNA and YNFKEQ. The V end lost 4 bases, the J end lost 6 bases, and 16 bases lay between the germline ends.

On this clone itself: The junction shows a germline mismatch at one end, possibly a read error. The V and J genes are TRBV27 and TRBJ2-7; TRBD1 is a possible D gene (5 bases). The CDR3 runs to 13 residues. The germline V gene has CDR1 MNHEY and CDR2 SMNVEV (reference sequence). CDR3 in DNA: TGTACCAGCAGTTTTAGACAGCTATACGAGCAGTACTTC. This codes for CTSSFRQLYEQYF.

This clone was observed once. The chain couples TRBV7-9 to TRBJ2-7, with 10 positions matching TRBD2. Germline V gene data show CDR1 as SEHNR and CDR2 as FQNEAQ (reference sequence). After removal of 11 bases from V and 3 bases from J, the junction contained 13 bases not matched to a gene. The CDR3 totals 15 residues. CDR3 loop: CAGQAWTSGRYEQYF. The CDR3 region has the DNA TGTGCCGGCCAAGCCTGGACTAGCGGACGCTACGAGCAGTACTTC.

This chain connects TRBV15 to TRBJ2-5, with TRBD2 identical over 7 bases. J was trimmed by 3 bases and V by 6 bases; bases with no gene match: 1. This CDR3 has 12 residues. Germline assignment: CDR1 LNHNV and CDR2 YYDKDF (reference sequence). DNA of the CDR3: TGTGCCACCAGGGGAGGGGAAGAGACCCAGTACTTC. This sequence encodes CATRGGEETQYF.

This chain connects TRBV5-4 to TRBJ1-5; D gene unclear. This CDR3 comprises 13 residues. V shed 0 bases and J shed 7 bases, with 8 bases lying between them. Germline V gene sequence: CDR1 SGHNT, CDR2 YYREEE (reference sequence). CDR3 residues: CASSLGGRQPQHF. The CDR3 region has the DNA TGTGCCAGCAGCTTGGGAGGGAGGCAGCCCCAGCATTTT. Drawing the rest from reference TRBV5-4 and TRBJ1-5, the complete variable domain is ETGVTQSPTHLIKTRGQQVTLRCSSQSGHNTVSWYQQALGQGPQFIFQYYREEENGRGNFPPRFSGLQFPNYSSELNVNALELDDSALYLCASSLGGRQPQHFGDGTRLSIL.

The table lists this clone with a count of one. This chain links TRBV2 with TRBJ1-1; no clear D gene. Germline CDR1 and CDR2: SNHLY and FYNNEI. This CDR3 has 11 residues. V lost 7 bases to trimming and J lost 1 base, with 4 bases between them. The CDR3 DNA reads TGTGCCAGCAAGACGAACACTGAAGCTTTCTTT. It codes for CASKTNTEAFF.

The chain couples TRBV7-9 to TRBJ1-1; D might be TRBD1 (5 bases). Looked up from germline, CDR1 is SEHNR and CDR2 is FQNEAQ (reference sequence). CDR3 length equals 15 residues. V shed 5 bases and J shed 7 bases, with 20 bases lying between them. CDR3 DNA: TGTGCCAGCAGCCATCGGGACCCCTCCGAACGTGAAGCTTTCTTT. Its protein is CASSHRDPSEREAFF.

The V gene is TRBV7-6, the J gene TRBJ2-7, with D possibly TRBD2 on 6 matching bases. CDR3 size: 13 residues. The V gene lost 5 bases and the J gene lost 6 bases, with 14 bases spanning the gap. Germline V gives CDR1 SGHVS, CDR2 FNYEAQ. The CDR3 region has the DNA TGTGCCAGCAGCCCCGGGGGTAGCTTCGAGCAGTACTTC. Its protein product is CASSPGGSFEQYF.

This chain joins TRBV5-8 and TRBJ1-5; D not certain. Trimming pared 0 bases from V and 1 base from J, leaving 8 bases between. The CDR3 length is 15 residues. Germline V gene lookup returns CDR1 SGHTS and CDR2 YDEGEE. CDR3 in amino acids: CASSLVGVSNQPQHF. The CDR3 nucleotides are TGTGCCAGCAGCTTGGTTGGGGTCAGCAATCAGCCCCAGCATTTT.

This chain uses TRBV6-1 with TRBJ2-7; the D is unclear. The V gene's germline CDR1 is MNHNS and CDR2 SASEGT. V was cut by 0 bases and J by 0 bases, with 6 bases left in between. CDR3 size: 14 residues. This chain's CDR3 is CASSEAPASYEQYF. CDR3 coding DNA: TGTGCCAGCAGTGAAGCCCCGGCCTCCTACGAGCAGTACTTC.

This chain uses TRBV5-1 with TRBJ2-7; 10 nucleotides line up with TRBD2. Germline CDR1 SGHRS, CDR2 YFSETQ. V gave up 4 bases and J gave up 6 bases; unmatched junction bases: 10. The CDR3 extends over 15 amino acids. The CDR3 DNA sequence: TGCGCCAGCAGCCGTACAGGGGTAGCGGGGGGCGAGCAGTACTTC. Its protein is CASSRTGVAGGEQYF.

The genes are TRBV5-1 and TRBJ2-7; 10 bases match TRBD1. The CDR3 length is 14 residues. Germline V lookup: CDR1 SGHRS, CDR2 YFSETQ. V gave up 9 bases and J gave up 1 base; unmatched junction bases: 7. The CDR3 DNA sequence: TGCGCCACCCCGGGACAGGGGACATCCTACGAGCAGTACTTC. It specifies CATPGQGTSYEQYF.

This clone was detected a few times. The chain combines TRBV6-4 with TRBJ2-1; 12 bases match TRBD1. CDR1 is MRHNA, CDR2 SNTAGT, per germline. CDR3 length: 15 amino acids. V was pared by 6 bases and J by 8 bases, with 8 bases of the junction left unmatched. The CDR3 nucleotides read TGTGCCAGCAGCCCCGGGACAGGGGGCTTTCATGAGCAGTTCTTC. Translating it yields CASSPGTGGFHEQFF.

This clone was picked up one time. The rearrangement links TRBV23-1 to TRBJ2-6, with D unresolved. TRBV23-1 has ORF status, its function being uncertain. This CDR3 comprises 18 residues. The ends were cut back, 0 bases at V and 0 bases at J, with 12 bases in the middle. The CDR3 coding sequence is TGCGCCAGCAGTCAATCGGATCAGCCGTCCTCTGGGGCCAACGTCCTGACTTTC. Translation gives CASSQSDQPSSGANVLTF.

The rearrangement uses TRBV29-1 and TRBJ1-2; D is perhaps TRBD1 (5 bases). V lost 6 bases to trimming and J lost 4 bases, with 12 bases between them. The CDR3 has 12 amino acids. The V gene's germline CDR1 is SQVTM and CDR2 ANQGSEA. CDR3 sequence reads: CSVRGASYGYTF. Written as DNA, the CDR3 is TGCAGCGTAAGAGGGGCCTCCTATGGCTACACCTTC.

The genes are TRBV14 and TRBJ1-2; the D is unclear. V lost 4 bases, J lost 4 bases, and 13 bases lay in between. The germline V gene has CDR1 SGHDN and CDR2 FVKESK. The CDR3 is made up of 14 amino acids. The CDR3 nucleotides are TGTGCCAGCAGCCTCAGTAGGGCGGGCTATGGCTACACCTTC. The encoded protein is CASSLSRAGYGYTF.

The V gene is TRBV6-5, the J gene TRBJ2-7; the D gene is possibly TRBD1 (5 bases). This CDR3 is 14 amino acids long. The V end was cut by 0 bases, the J end by 1 base, with 7 bases between. From germline, CDR1 is MNHEY and CDR2 SVGAGI. The CDR3 reads CASSYSGQSYEQYF. CDR3 nucleotides: TGTGCCAGCAGTTACTCGGGGCAGTCCTACGAGCAGTACTTC.

The rearrangement links TRBV7-9 to TRBJ2-7; 7 bases are shared with TRBD1. V was pared by 5 bases and J by 4 bases, with 8 bases of the junction left unmatched. The CDR3 is made up of 14 amino acids. Looked up from germline, CDR1 is SEHNR and CDR2 is FQNEAQ (reference sequence). The CDR3 loop is CASSPRDSGYEQYF. The CDR3 nucleotides read TGTGCCAGCAGCCCACGGGACAGTGGGTACGAGCAGTACTTC.

The chain employs TRBV30 and TRBJ1-1, with D possibly matching TRBD1 (5 bases). Germline assignment: CDR1 GTSNPN and CDR2 SVGIG (reference sequence). The CDR3 extends over 13 amino acids. Trimming removed 1 base at V and 1 base at J, with 7 bases between. The DNA of the CDR3 is TGTGCCTGGAGTGAGGGGCGGAACACTGAAGCTTTCTTT. Protein sequence: CAWSEGRNTEAFF.

The count of this clone is one. The chain joins TRBV4-1 to TRBJ2-1; possible D gene TRBD2, 6 bases. Trimming stripped 1 base from V and 5 bases from J, with 12 bases between. Germline V gene sequence: CDR1 MGHRA, CDR2 YSYEKL. The CDR3 consists of 15 residues. The CDR3 sequence is CASSQGAGGNNEQFF. CDR3 nucleotides: TGCGCCAGCAGCCAAGGAGCCGGGGGAAACAATGAGCAGTTCTTC.

V is TRBV9 and J is TRBJ2-2, with 7 bases that match TRBD1. Germline values: CDR1 SGDLS, CDR2 YYNGEE. This CDR3 is built from 16 residues. Trimming at V came to 4 bases and at J to 1 base, leaving 7 bases not matched to a gene. CDR3 amino acids: CASSQPRQGNTGELFF. CDR3 DNA sequence: TGTGCCAGCAGCCAACCTCGACAGGGGAACACCGGGGAGCTGTTTTTT.